Listed below are T cell receptor beta chains from one sample, sequenced in a study of blood T cell repertoires in COVID-19. Method: immunoSEQ multiplex PCR; TCRdb's copy keeps in-frame clones and lacks some. The sample includes 50,000 to 60,000 clones, approximately 91% seen only once; the top ten take about 25%. Sample: peripheral blood. These TCRs come from a human donor in a cohort sampled during active COVID-19. Each CDR3 is given with its conserved first and last residue. A D gene is named only where the DNA matches it firmly.

J | D | V | CDR3 | DNA
TRBJ2-3 | TRBD2 | TRBV5-1 | CASSGGLAGGQDTQYF | TGCGCCAGCAGCGGGGGACTAGCGGGAGGGCAAGATACGCAGTATTTT
TRBJ2-1 | . | TRBV7-2 | CASSLQGPYNEQFF | TGTGCCAGCAGCTTACAGGGGCCCTACAATGAGCAGTTCTTC
TRBJ2-7 | TRBD1 | TRBV6-5 | CASRSDRASYEQYF | TGTGCCAGCAGATCGGACAGGGCCTCCTACGAGCAGTACTTC
TRBJ2-1 | TRBD1 | TRBV9 | CASSADGDSSYNEQFF | TGTGCCAGCAGCGCGGATGGGGACAGCTCCTACAATGAGCAGTTCTTC
TRBJ2-6 | . | TRBV14 | CASSQVAGSGANVLTF | TGTGCCAGCAGCCAAGTGGCAGGCTCTGGGGCCAACGTCCTGACTTTC
TRBJ2-2 | . | TRBV19 | CASRGTGDNTGELFF | TGTGCCAGTAGGGGGACGGGAGACAACACCGGGGAGCTGTTTTTT
TRBJ2-1 | TRBD2 | TRBV9 | CASSVKGTGAGGYYNEQFF | TGTGCCAGCAGCGTAAAGGGGACCGGAGCGGGGGGGTATTACAATGAGCAGTTCTTC
TRBJ2-7 | . | TRBV9 | CASSVEGGGPSEQYF | TGTGCCAGCAGCGTAGAAGGCGGGGGCCCAAGCGAGCAGTACTTC
TRBJ2-1 | . | TRBV29-1 | CSGNRVDEQFF | TGCAGCGGGAACAGGGTGGATGAGCAGTTCTTC
TRBJ2-5 | TRBD1 | TRBV6-6 | CASSPRTGGEETQYF | TGTGCCAGCAGTCCTCGGACAGGGGGGGAAGAGACCCAGTACTTC
TRBJ2-5 | TRBD1 | TRBV27 | CASSGTGVETQYF | TGTGCCAGCAGCGGGACAGGGGTAGAGACCCAGTACTTC
TRBJ1-1 | . | TRBV20-1 | CSASLGDVAEAFF | TGCAGTGCTAGTTTGGGCGACGTGGCTGAAGCTTTCTTT
TRBJ2-1 | . | TRBV10-2 | CASLAAPYSYNEQFF | TGCGCCAGCCTGGCGGCACCTTACTCCTACAATGAGCAGTTCTTC